This T cell receptor beta chain was documented in a study of blood T cells in healthy people across ages. Regarding the study as a whole: Age brought a roughly linear fall in TCR beta diversity measured per million T cells. Lack of knowledge of donor CMV status possibly confounded expanded clonotype changes.

A few counts support this clonotype. The antigen remains unidentified. One junction end does not reproduce the germline sequence, and a read error may be involved. The germline V gene has CDR1 MNHNY and CDR2 SVGAGI (reference sequence). The CDR3 totals 15 residues. The authors ran a second PCR of roughly 7 to 11 cycles using a sample-barcoded 5' primer and a J-beta primer mix. TCRdb re-called the 5' RACE reads with MiXCR, one entry per CDR3 protein. Among some 560,000 distinct CDR3 sequences listed, 25% to 35% were seen once. A further study also used this sample, focusing on T cells of mothers and their children. This second study notes: The TCR beta CDR3 read count exceeded 10 million for each mother and was about 3 million for each child.

This receptor was taken from a boy between 2 and 15 years old in good health. The chain employs TRBV6-6 and TRBJ1-1; tentatively, D is TRBD1 (5 bases). The sample comprised blood. The CDR3 DNA sequence: TGTGTCAGCAGTTACCCCCGGGGCAGGAACACTGAAGCTTTCTTT. Protein: CVSSYPRGRNTEAFF.